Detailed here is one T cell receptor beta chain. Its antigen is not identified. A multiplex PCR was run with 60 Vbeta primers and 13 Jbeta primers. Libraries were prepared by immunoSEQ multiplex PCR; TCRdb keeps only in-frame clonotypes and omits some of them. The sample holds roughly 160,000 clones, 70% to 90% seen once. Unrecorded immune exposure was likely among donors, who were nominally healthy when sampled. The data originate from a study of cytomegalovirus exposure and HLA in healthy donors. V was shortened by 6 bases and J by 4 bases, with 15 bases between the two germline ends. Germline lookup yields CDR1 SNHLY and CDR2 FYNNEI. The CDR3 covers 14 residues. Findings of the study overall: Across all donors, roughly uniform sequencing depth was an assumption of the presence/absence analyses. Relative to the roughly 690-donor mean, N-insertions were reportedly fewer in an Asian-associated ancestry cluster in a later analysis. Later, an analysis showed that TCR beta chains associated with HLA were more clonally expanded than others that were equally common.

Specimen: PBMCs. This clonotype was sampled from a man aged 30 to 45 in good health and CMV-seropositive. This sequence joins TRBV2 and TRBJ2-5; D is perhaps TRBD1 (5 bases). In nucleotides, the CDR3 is TGTGCCAGCAGGCCCCGAAGGGGTGGAGAGACCCAGTACTTC. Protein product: CASRPRRGGETQYF.